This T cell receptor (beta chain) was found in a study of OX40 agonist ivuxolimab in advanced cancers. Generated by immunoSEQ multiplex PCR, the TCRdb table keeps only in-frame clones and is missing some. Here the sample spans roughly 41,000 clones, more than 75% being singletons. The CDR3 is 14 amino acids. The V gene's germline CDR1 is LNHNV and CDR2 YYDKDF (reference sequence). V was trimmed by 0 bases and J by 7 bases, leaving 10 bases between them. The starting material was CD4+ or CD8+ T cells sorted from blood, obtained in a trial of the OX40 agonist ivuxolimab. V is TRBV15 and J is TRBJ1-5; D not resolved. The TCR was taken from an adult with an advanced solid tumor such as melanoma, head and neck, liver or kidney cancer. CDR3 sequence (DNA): TGTGCCACCAGCAGAGAACCCCTGGGACAGCCCCAGCATTTT. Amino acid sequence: CATSREPLGQPQHF.